This T cell receptor (beta chain) was identified during a study of blood T cells in healthy people across ages (dated by TCRdb to the mid-2010s). Looking at the study overall: In model experiments, template switching captured about one uniquely barcoded TCR beta cDNA molecule for every two T cells. To track age-related changes in TCR beta repertoire diversity, the study relied on deep sequencing normalized with unique cDNA molecular identifiers. The donors were divided into four age groups: young (average around 16 years), middle-aged (roughly 42), aged (around 67) and long-lived (approximately 74). The study analyzed two additional independent replicas of 1 million unique cDNA reads from the same blood draw for two donors, one aged 18 to 30 and one aged 80 or older. General findings and caveats noted by the study authors: Observed TCR beta diversity per million T cells fell roughly linearly with age, and a significant reduction was already apparent by age roughly 40. Estimates of total diversity based on one million sequenced T cells were regarded as lower bounds and as underestimates. The long-lived group showed more naive CD4+ T cells, fewer expanded clones and increased TCR diversity than the aged group, suggesting age selection. There was a strong correlation between observed TCR beta diversity and the percentage of naive T cells measured by flow cytometry. The CMV infection status of donors was not known, potentially confounding age-related changes in expanded clonotypes. Conclusive comparison of naive and antigen-experienced compartments was prevented by the profiling of bulk unsorted PBMCs.

This clonotype occurred a few times. Its antigen remains unidentified. No qualities accompany the bases; no much larger clone lies one base away. From its cysteine to its phenylalanine, the CDR3 spans 14 amino acids. Left in the record is the CDR3 DNA by itself, 42 bases read in frame from the first base. V loses 5 bases, J loses 0 bases, and the germline ends lie 10 bases apart. According to the germline V gene, CDR1 reads MDHEN and CDR2 reads SYDVKM. The 39 donors, aged 6 to 90 years, were systemically healthy Caucasian individuals from Russia. Around 9.7 milliliters of peripheral blood were collected from each donor into EDTA-treated Vacutainer tubes. Ficoll-Paque density-gradient centrifugation was used to isolate PBMCs, with at least 6 million per sample. Trizol reagent was used to extract total RNA from the PBMCs, yielding at least 6 micrograms per sample. For every donor, flow cytometry on a PBMC aliquot measured the percentage of naive CD45RAhigh/CD27high T cells.

Libraries came from 5' RACE. Sequencing instrument: Illumina HiSeq 2500. The second PCR ran for about 6 to 11 cycles and used a J-beta primer mix along with a sample-barcoded 5' primer. A template-switch 5' adaptor carrying 12 random nucleotides introduced a unique molecular identifier onto each TCR beta cDNA molecule. Each sample yielded at least 2.5 million CDR3-containing paired-end reads. First-strand cDNA was synthesized from all RNA with the Mint cDNA synthesis kit, primed by a TRBC-specific oligonucleotide. Following uracil-DNA glycosylase treatment, all cDNA underwent a first 18-cycle PCR with the universal primers M1SS and BC2_uni_R. The published analysis was carried out like this. For normalization, 1 million high-quality reads were randomly selected from each sample, with every read carrying a distinct molecular identifier. Reads sharing molecular identifiers were discarded rather than binned into consensus sequences. MiTCR, run with a Q25 quality threshold and the strictest error-elimination algorithm, handled CDR3 identification, clonotype clustering and error correction. A nonparametric unseen species model with Euler transformation was used to estimate lower-bound total TCR beta diversity. TCRdb took the public reads, trimmed them with fastp at Q25, ran MiXCR for clone calling and kept in-frame beta chains. Under each unique CDR3 protein, matching rows form one entry showing the most common genes and DNA. TCRdb's processing, not the authors' own work, is the source of the V and J calls. This sample holds fewer than 1,200,000 distinct CDR3 sequences; approximately 25% were observed only once. The ten most abundant clones make up 0.75% of the sample.

These data were also reused for a study on T cells of mothers and their children. The second study also describes: Donors were nine systemically healthy Caucasian individuals: three mothers and their six children. cDNA synthesis used all of the extracted RNA, with about 1.5 ug of RNA in each 15 ul reaction. Sample barcodes and 2-4 random nucleotides were added via the M1S primer in the second PCR. Over 9.5 million TCR beta CDR3 reads were obtained for each mother, and 2.5 million to 3 million reads were obtained for each child. Thymic selection shapes the output of TCR recombination in a similar way in related and unrelated pairs, and inherited differences have a minor effect. Normalized repertoire overlap was always slightly but never significantly higher in related than unrelated mother-child pairs. Persistent microchimeric T cell clones were not detected, at a sensitivity of around 99 clones per million clonotypes. To look for features that set related mother-child pairs apart from unrelated individuals, the researchers ran deep NGS to compare the TCR beta repertoires of mothers and children. On average, the children were 11 +/- 4 years old, while the mothers were about 40 +/- 4 years old. After adapter ligation was performed with NEBNext reagents, the libraries were sequenced on an Illumina HiSeq 2000 with 100+100 nt paired-end reads. Mother and child libraries were prepared a month apart and sequenced in separate runs to prevent cross-contamination. Each donor had between roughly 500,000 and 2,100,000 distinct TCR beta clonotypes identified. Naive TCR beta clonotypes were estimated from low-frequency clonotypes matched to each donor's FACS-determined naive share, without sorting.

The specimen was blood. This TCR derives from a girl under 10 years old in good health. The chain couples TRBV28 to TRBJ1-1; tentative D gene TRBD1, with 6 bases matching. The DNA reads as follows: TGTGCCAGCAGTCAGAGGGGGGTGAACACTGAAGCTTTCTTT. Its protein reads: CASSQRGVNTEAFF.